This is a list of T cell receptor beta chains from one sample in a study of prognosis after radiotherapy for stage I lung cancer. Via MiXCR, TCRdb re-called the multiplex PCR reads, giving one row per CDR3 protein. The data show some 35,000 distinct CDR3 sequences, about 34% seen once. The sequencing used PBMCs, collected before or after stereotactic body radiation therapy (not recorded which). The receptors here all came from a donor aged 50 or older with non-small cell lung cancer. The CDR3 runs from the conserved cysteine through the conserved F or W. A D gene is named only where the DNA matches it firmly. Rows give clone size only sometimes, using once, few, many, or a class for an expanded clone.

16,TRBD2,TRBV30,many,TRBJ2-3,TGTGCCTGGAGTTTAATCGGGGGGGGGGTCTCAGATACGCAGTATTTT,CAWSLIGGGVSDTQYF
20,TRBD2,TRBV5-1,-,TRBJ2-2,TGCGCCAGCAGCGGACGCCCCGGGACTAGCGGGGGCCCGAACACCGGGAAGATGTTTTTT,CASSGRPGTSGGPNTGKMFF
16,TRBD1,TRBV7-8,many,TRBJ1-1,TGTGCCAGCGGAAGGAGAGGTTACAGGGGCGGTACTGAAGCTTTCTTT,CASGRRGYRGGTEAFF
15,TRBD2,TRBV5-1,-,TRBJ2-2,TGCGCCAGCATCGTCGGCGGGAGATGGGCCGGGGAGCCGTTTTTT,CASIVGGRWAGEPFF
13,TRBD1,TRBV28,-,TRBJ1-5,TGTGCCAGCCACAAACAGGGGGATCAGCCCCAGCATTTT,CASHKQGDQPQHF
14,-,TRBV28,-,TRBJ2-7,TGTGCCGGCAGTCCCGCACTGGGGTCCTACGAGCAGTACTTC,CAGSPALGSYEQYF
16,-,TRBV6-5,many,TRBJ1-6,TGTGCCAGCAGTTACTCGAGGATCAGGGAAAATTCACCCCTCCACTTT,CASSYSRIRENSPLHF
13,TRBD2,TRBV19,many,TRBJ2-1,TGTGCCAGTAGACTAGCGGATAACAATGAGCAGTTCTTC,CASRLADNNEQFF
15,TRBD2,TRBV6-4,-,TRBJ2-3,TGTGCCAGCAGTGACCTAGCGGGCCGCACAGATACGCAGTATTTT,CASSDLAGRTDTQYF
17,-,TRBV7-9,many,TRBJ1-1,TGTGCCAGCAGCTTAGGAAGGCCACAGGGAATGAACACTGAAGCTTTCTTT,CASSLGRPQGMNTEAFF
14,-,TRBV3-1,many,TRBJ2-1,TGTGCCAGCAGCCAAGAGGCTAGCGAGGCGAAGCAGTTCTTC,CASSQEASEAKQFF
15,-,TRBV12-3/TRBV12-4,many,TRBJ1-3,TGTGCCAGCAGCAGGGGCCTTAACGGCGGAAACACCATATATTTT,CASSRGLNGGNTIYF
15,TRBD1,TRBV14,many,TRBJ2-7,TGTGCCAGCAGCCATTTGGGACAGGGGTCCTACGAGCAGTACTTC,CASSHLGQGSYEQYF
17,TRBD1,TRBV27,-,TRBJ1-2,TGTGCCAGCAGTTTATCATTGGGCAGGGGGCTGGCTTCTGGCTACACCTTC,CASSLSLGRGLASGYTF
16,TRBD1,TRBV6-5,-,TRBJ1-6,TGTGCCAGCAGTTACGGGGGACAGGGTACCTTTTCACCCATCCACTTT,CASSYGGQGTFSPIHF
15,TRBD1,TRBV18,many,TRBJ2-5,TGTGCCAGCTCGCCCCAGGGGGCGCTAGGGGAGACCCAGTACTTC,CASSPQGALGETQYF
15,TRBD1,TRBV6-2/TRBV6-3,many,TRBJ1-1,TGTGCCAGCAGTTACATTCAGGGGGCGGACACTGAAGCTTTCTTT,CASSYIQGADTEAFF
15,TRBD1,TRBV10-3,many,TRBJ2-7,TGTGCCATCAGAGGAGGACAGGCAAACTCCTACGAGCAGTACTTC,CAIRGGQANSYEQYF
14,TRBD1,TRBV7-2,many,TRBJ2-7,TGTGCCAGCAGCCTGGGACAGGGAGCCTACGAGCAGTACTTC,CASSLGQGAYEQYF
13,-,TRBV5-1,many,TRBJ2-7,TGCGCCAGCAGAAGGGACCTTAACTACGAGCAGTACTTC,CASRRDLNYEQYF
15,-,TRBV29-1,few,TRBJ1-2,TGCAGCGTTGAAGCCGATGAAGAGAATTACTATGGCTACACCTTC,CSVEADEENYYGYTF
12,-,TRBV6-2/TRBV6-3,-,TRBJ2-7,TGTGCCATGGGGGTTGGGTACCACGAGCAGTACTTC,CAMGVGYHEQYF
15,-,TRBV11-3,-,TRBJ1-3,TGTGCCAGCAGCTTACTGGGACCCTCTGGAAACACCATATATTTT,CASSLLGPSGNTIYF
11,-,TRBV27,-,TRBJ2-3,TGTGCCATCGGTTTACAGAATACGCAGTATTTT,CAIGLQNTQYF
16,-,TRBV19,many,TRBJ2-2,TGTGCCAGTAGTAGGACCCGAGGGGCGCACACCGGGGAGCTGTTTTTT,CASSRTRGAHTGELFF
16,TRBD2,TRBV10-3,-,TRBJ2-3,TGTGCCACTCAGATTACATCGGGACTAGTACCAGATACGCAGTATTTT,CATQITSGLVPDTQYF
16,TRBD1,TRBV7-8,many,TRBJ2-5,TGTGCCAGCAGCTTTCACCCGGGACAGGGTTTGGGGACCCAGTACTTC,CASSFHPGQGLGTQYF
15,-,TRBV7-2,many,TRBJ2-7,TGTGCCAGCAACCCAGGGCTCGGGGGAAAGGGCGAGCAGTACTTC,CASNPGLGGKGEQYF
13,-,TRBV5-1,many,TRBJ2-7,TGCGCCAGCAGACGGGATCCCTCCTACGAGCAGTACTTC,CASRRDPSYEQYF
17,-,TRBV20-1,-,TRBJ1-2,TGCAGTGCTAGAGATTCAATTACCGCAGAAAATAACTATGGCTACACCTTC,CSARDSITAENNYGYTF
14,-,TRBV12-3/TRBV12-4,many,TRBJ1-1,TGTGCCAGCAGCGCGGGACCTAAAATACCTGAAGCTTTCTTT,CASSAGPKIPEAFF
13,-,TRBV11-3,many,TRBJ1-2,TGTGCCAGCAGCTTAGAACCATCAGATGGCTACACCTTC,CASSLEPSDGYTF
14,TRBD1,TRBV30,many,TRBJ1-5,TGTGCCTGGGGGGGACAGTATAGCAATCAGCCCCAGCATTTT,CAWGGQYSNQPQHF